This TCR beta chain is drawn from a study of CD8+ T cells in alopecia areata. General study findings and limits: Expanded CD8+ clones among the top 100, as well as scalp clonality, were significantly decreased by tofacitinib.

On this clone itself: The antigen is unknown.

After isolation, RNA underwent reverse transcription to generate cDNA as the sequencing template. TCRdb's copy holds only in-frame clones and misses some; the assay was immunoSEQ multiplex PCR. Among roughly 200,000 clones listed, about 55% were seen once. V dropped 4 bases and J dropped 0; count of bases not matched to a gene: 4. Germline V lookup: CDR1 GTSNPN, CDR2 SVGIG (reference sequence). The CDR3 runs to 14 residues. This sample's treatment: oral pan-JAK inhibitor, 5-10 mg twice daily. This chain joins TRBV30 and TRBJ1-1; 8 bases are shared with TRBD1. The receptor's source is a human donor with alopecia areata. The sample consisted of CD8+ T cells sorted from blood, taken at week 24, from a patient treated with tofacitinib. The DNA for the CDR3 is TGTGCCTGGATGACACAGGGGGTGAACACTGAAGCTTTCTTT. Amino acid sequence: CAWMTQGVNTEAFF.